The next 21 T cell receptor beta chains were all read from a single sample in a study of human T cells and chemical hapten exposure. Each CDR3 protein is one row after TCRdb ran MiXCR on the RACE reads. The sample contains about 110,000 distinct CDR3 sequences, roughly a tenth of which appear only once. Noted time point: patch test 2, 6 weeks after DPC sensitization. Indicated treatment: therapeutic diphenylcyclopropenone sensitization with weekly scalp DPC. The source was whole blood, collected in connection with sensitization to the hapten diphenylcyclopropenone (DPC). These receptors came from a middle-aged woman with alopecia areata. Some clones in this sample may be carry-over from other donors' samples.

This clonotype was seen only a few times. V gene TRBV19 combines with J gene TRBJ2-7, with no clear D. Germline loops: CDR1 LNHDA, CDR2 SQIVND (reference sequence). Deletions cut 6 bases from V and 7 bases from J, with 13 bases between. The CDR3 is made up of 12 amino acids. Here the CDR3 DNA reads TGTGCCAGTAGCCTAACCCGTGGGGAGCAGTACTTC. Encoded protein: CASSLTRGEQYF.

The chain carries TRBV2 and TRBJ1-1; no clear D. V was pared by 6 bases and J by 4 bases, with 18 bases between. The germline CDR1 and CDR2 sequences are SNHLY and FYNNEI. The CDR3 runs 15 residues. This chain's CDR3 is CASRPEPGISTEAFF. CDR3 sequence (DNA): TGTGCCAGCAGGCCGGAGCCAGGAATAAGCACTGAAGCTTTCTTT.

This chain uses TRBV11-3 with TRBJ1-1; D remains unclear. The CDR3 is 12 residues long. The germline V gene encodes CDR1 SGHNT and CDR2 YENEEA. V was cut by 0 bases and J by 4 bases, with 3 bases left in between. The CDR3 sequence: CASSLEATEAFF. In DNA form, the CDR3 reads TGTGCCAGCAGCTTAGAGGCCACTGAAGCTTTCTTT.

V usage is TRBV9 and J usage is TRBJ1-1, with D maybe TRBD1 (5 bases). The CDR3 is 16 amino acids. CDR1 and CDR2 (germline): SGDLS, YYNGEE. The ends were cut back, 0 bases at V and 0 bases at J, with 12 bases in the middle. The CDR3 DNA sequence: TGTGCCAGCAGCGTAGGGCAGGGATTCATGAACACTGAAGCTTTCTTT. Protein: CASSVGQGFMNTEAFF.

The CDR3, as DNA: TGTGCCAGCAGACCCCACAGACTCGTGTACCAAGAGACCCAGTACTTC. It codes for CASRPHRLVYQETQYF. The chain employs TRBV11-2 and TRBJ2-5; D ambiguous. This CDR3 spans 16 amino acids. Germline V lookup: CDR1 SGHAT, CDR2 FQNNGV. Trimming shortened V by 6 bases and J by 0 bases, and 17 bases separated the two germline ends.

In this sample, this clonotype turned up many times. This chain connects TRBV5-5 to TRBJ1-3, with a tentative D call TRBD1 (5 bases). Per the germline V gene, CDR1 is SGHKS and CDR2 is YYEKEE (reference sequence). The CDR3 spans 14 residues. V was pared by 7 bases and J by 5 bases, with 16 bases between. CDR3 sequence reads: CASEPAGARNTIYF. Written as DNA, the CDR3 is TGTGCCAGCGAACCCGCCGGGGCCAGAAACACCATATATTTT.

V usage is TRBV10-3 and J usage is TRBJ1-1; the match to TRBD1 covers 8 bases. CDR1 is ENHRY, CDR2 SYGVKD, per germline. The length of the CDR3 is 16 residues. With 5 bases clipped from V and 1 base from J, the junction kept 9 bases outside the gene matches. CDR3 in amino acids: CAISSGAGTGNTEAFF. CDR3 in DNA: TGTGCCATCAGTTCTGGAGCCGGGACAGGGAACACTGAAGCTTTCTTT.

This clonotype was seen a few times. The chain links TRBV3-1 to TRBJ1-2; a possible D gene is TRBD1 (6 bases). Trimming stripped 4 bases from V and 8 bases from J, with 11 bases between. This CDR3 region has 12 residues. In germline, CDR1 is LGHDT, CDR2 YNNKEL (reference sequence). Written as DNA, the CDR3 is TGTGCCAGCAGCCCGCAGGGGTTGGGCTACACCTTC. Translated, it gives CASSPQGLGYTF.

CDR3 in amino acids: CASSPERGRQTQYF. The CDR3 bases are TGTGCCAGCAGCCCCGAGCGGGGGAGACAGACCCAGTACTTC. The chain recombines TRBV9 with TRBJ2-5, with 8 bases identical to TRBD2. The CDR3 sequence is 14 residues long. J gave up 6 bases and V 4 bases, and 8 bases lay outside the gene matches. Looked up from germline, CDR1 is SGDLS and CDR2 is YYNGEE.

This clonotype has at least ten counts. The gene calls are TRBV20-1 and TRBJ2-1, with a tentative D call TRBD2 (6 bases). The CDR3 loop spans 15 amino acids. Trimming shortened V by 0 bases and J by 4 bases, and 13 bases separated the two germline ends. CDR1 is DFQATT, CDR2 SNEGSKA, per germline (reference sequence). CDR3 residues: CSARDRDFPYNEQFF. In nucleotides, the CDR3 is TGCAGTGCTAGAGATCGGGACTTCCCTTACAATGAGCAGTTCTTC.

Many counts were recorded for this clonotype. The chain recombines TRBV12-3 or TRBV12-4 with TRBJ2-6, with 7 positions matching TRBD2. Losses at the gene ends were 3 bases for V and 0 bases for J; bases not matched to a gene: 11. The CDR3 consists of 19 residues. CDR3 region: CASSLGVPGGSSGANVLTF. In nucleotides, the CDR3 is TGTGCCAGCAGTTTGGGCGTCCCGGGAGGAAGCTCTGGGGCCAACGTCCTGACTTTC.

This clonotype was picked up a small number of times. The CDR3 sequence is CASSYSTYYGQGTVMNTEAFF. CDR3 bases: TGTGCCAGCAGTTACTCGACCTACTACGGACAGGGGACGGTCATGAACACTGAAGCTTTCTTT. The chain is built from TRBV6-5 and TRBJ1-1; 9 bases align to TRBD1. Per the germline V gene, CDR1 is MNHEY and CDR2 is SVGAGI. There are 21 residues in the CDR3. V was pared by 0 bases and J by 0 bases, with 17 bases of the junction left unmatched.

J is TRBJ2-2 and V is TRBV12-3 or TRBV12-4; TRBD2 aligns across 9 bases. J was trimmed by 7 bases and V by 5 bases; bases with no gene match: 14. The CDR3 covers 17 residues. CDR3 DNA sequence: TGTGCCAGCAGTCCCATACTACCGACTAGCGGAGTCGGGGAGCTGTTTTTT. Protein product: CASSPILPTSGVGELFF.

This clonotype showed up just a few times. The chain couples TRBV12-3 or TRBV12-4 to TRBJ1-5; 9 nucleotides line up with TRBD1. The ends lost 6 bases at V and 4 bases at J; junction bases unmatched: 10. The CDR3 loop spans 16 amino acids. The CDR3 reads CASRSTGGAGNQPQHF. The CDR3 bases are TGTGCCAGCAGAAGTACAGGGGGCGCGGGTAATCAGCCCCAGCATTTT.

J is TRBJ2-7 and V is TRBV14; 13 bases map to TRBD2. Germline CDR1 SGHDN, CDR2 FVKESK. The CDR3 covers 18 residues. V lost 4 bases, J lost 0 bases, and 9 bases stayed unmatched. CDR3 in amino acids: CASSPTPGLAGSSYEQYF. The CDR3 nucleotides read TGTGCCAGCAGCCCTACCCCGGGACTAGCGGGGAGCTCCTACGAGCAGTACTTC.

This clonotype was picked up many times. This chain links TRBV4-2 with TRBJ2-1; 8 nucleotides agree with TRBD2. The junction had 19 bases not matched to a gene; V was cut back by 2 bases and J by 1 base. This CDR3 contains 21 residues. Germline CDR1 and CDR2: LGHNA and YNFKEQ. In DNA form, the CDR3 reads TGTGCCAGCAGCCAATTCCCATATGGTAGCGGGGAAAGATTATCCTACAATGAGCAGTTCTTC. It specifies CASSQFPYGSGERLSYNEQFF.

In this sample, this clonotype turned up many times. The gene calls are TRBV7-2 and TRBJ1-1, with TRBD1 matching 8 bases. The CDR3 totals 14 residues. Trimming cost V 5 bases and J 11 bases; bases outside gene matches: 13. In germline, CDR1 is SGHTA, CDR2 FQGNSA. CDR3 sequence reads: CASSVQGAMGWAFF. The CDR3 DNA reads as TGTGCCAGCAGCGTTCAGGGGGCGATGGGGTGGGCTTTCTTT. Drawing the rest from reference TRBV7-2 and TRBJ1-1, the complete variable domain is GAGVSQSPSNKVTEKGKDVELRCDPISGHTALYWYRQSLGQGLEFLIYFQGNSAPDKSGLPSDRFSAERTGGSVSTLTIQRTQQEDSAVYLCASSVQGAMGWAFFGQGTRLTVV.

The chain couples TRBV4-3 to TRBJ1-5; possibly TRBD1 for D (6 bases). Germline lookup yields CDR1 LGHNA and CDR2 YSLEER. The V and J ends lost 0 bases and 9 bases respectively, with 12 bases between them. The CDR3 totals 14 residues. Written as DNA, the CDR3 is TGCGCCAGCAGCCAAGATACGGCCAGGGGGCCCCAGCATTTT. This codes for CASSQDTARGPQHF.

This clonotype was counted at least ten times. The genes are TRBV12-3 or TRBV12-4 and TRBJ2-7, with D uncertain. V dropped 5 bases and J dropped 2 bases, with 10 bases sitting between them. There are 13 residues in the CDR3. The CDR3 DNA sequence: TGTGCCAGCAGTGTCGACTGGCCCTACGAGCAGTACTTC. This gives the protein CASSVDWPYEQYF.

The chain recombines TRBV2 with TRBJ2-1; 9 positions match TRBD1. The V and J ends lost 8 bases and 6 bases, in that order; junction bases with no gene match: 8. Germline V gene sequence: CDR1 SNHLY, CDR2 FYNNEI. This CDR3 is built from 14 residues. The DNA of the CDR3 is TGTGCCAGCTCATTACAGGGGGCGGGCAATGAGCAGTTCTTC. Protein product: CASSLQGAGNEQFF.

This clonotype was seen at least ten times. J is TRBJ2-5 and V is TRBV11-2; TRBD1 or TRBD2 may be the D gene (6 bases each). The CDR3 is 14 amino acids. The V end was cut by 5 bases, the J end by 4 bases, with 14 bases between. CDR1 is SGHAT and CDR2 is FQNNGV in the germline V gene. The CDR3, as DNA: TGTGCCAGCAGCCCTAGGGGGGTGGGAGAGACCCAGTACTTC. It translates to CASSPRGVGETQYF.